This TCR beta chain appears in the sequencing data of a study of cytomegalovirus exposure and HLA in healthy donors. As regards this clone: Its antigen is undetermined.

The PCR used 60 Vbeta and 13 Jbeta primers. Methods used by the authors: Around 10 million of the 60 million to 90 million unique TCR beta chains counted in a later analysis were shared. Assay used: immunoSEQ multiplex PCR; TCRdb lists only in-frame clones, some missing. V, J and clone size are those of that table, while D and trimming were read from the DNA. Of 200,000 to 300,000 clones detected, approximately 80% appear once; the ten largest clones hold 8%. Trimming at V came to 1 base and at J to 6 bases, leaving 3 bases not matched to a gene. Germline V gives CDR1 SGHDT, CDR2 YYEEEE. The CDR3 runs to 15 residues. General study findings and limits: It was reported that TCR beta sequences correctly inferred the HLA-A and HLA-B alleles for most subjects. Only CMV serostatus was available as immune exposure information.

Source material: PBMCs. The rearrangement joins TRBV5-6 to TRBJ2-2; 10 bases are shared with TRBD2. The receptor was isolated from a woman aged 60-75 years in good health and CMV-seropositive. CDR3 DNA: TGTGCCAGCAGCTTGAGCGGGAGGGTCTCCGGGGAGCTGTTTTTT. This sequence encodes CASSLSGRVSGELFF. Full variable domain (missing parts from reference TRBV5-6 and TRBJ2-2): DAGVTQSPTHLIKTRGQQVTLRCSPKSGHDTVSWYQQALGQGPQFIFQYYEEEERQRGNFPDRFSGHQFPNYSSELNVNALLLGDSALYLCASSLSGRVSGELFFGEGSRLTVL.